This paragraph reports one TCR beta chain. This record comes from a study of blood T cell repertoires in COVID-19. Study background: COVID-19 samples collected from the United States, Italy and Spain covered acute and convalescent phases.

Sequencing used immunoSEQ multiplex PCR; TCRdb keeps in-frame clones, though not all of them. This table holds roughly 220,000 clones, approximately 80% found once. Sequenced sample: PBMCs or T cells enriched from blood (not recorded which). The TCR sequence derives from a man aged 25 to 40 with acute COVID-19.

This CDR3 reads CASLRLADQETQYF. CDR3 nucleotides: TGTGCCAGCTTACGTCTAGCGGACCAAGAGACCCAGTACTTC. The chain employs TRBV7-9 and TRBJ2-5; 7 positions match TRBD2. CDR3 size: 14 residues. With V trimmed by 8 bases and J by 0 bases, 6 bases remained unmatched. In germline, CDR1 is SEHNR, CDR2 FQNEAQ (reference sequence).